This T cell receptor beta chain was recorded in a study of blood T cells in healthy people across ages. Study information: Capture via template switching afforded approximately one barcoded beta molecule per two T cells. Study findings and constraints: Estimated diversity, derived from one million T cells, was regarded as an underestimate.

This clonotype has at least ten counts. What it recognizes is unknown. It was with a sample-barcoded 5' primer and a J-beta primer mix that a second PCR of about 6 to 12 cycles was run. TCRdb processed the 5' RACE reads anew with MiXCR; each CDR3 protein has one entry. Of 1 million or so distinct CDR3 sequences listed, 40% to 45% are singletons. This CDR3 comprises 13 residues. Looked up from germline, CDR1 is ENHRY and CDR2 is SYGVKD. V lost 2 bases to trimming and J lost 4 bases, with 9 bases between them. This sequence joins TRBV10-3 and TRBJ2-7; D unresolved. Input material: blood. The clonotype originates from an older woman in good health. The CDR3 is CAISEGVPYEQYF. Here the CDR3 DNA reads TGTGCCATCAGTGAGGGAGTCCCATACGAGCAGTACTTC.